The sequence of this TCR beta chain was determined in a study of T-cell memory formation after mild COVID-19. Study in general: Largely, TCR clusters stayed within a single donor. General study findings and limits: Clones contracting across day 15 to 85 had a balanced CD4/CD8 profile; later expanding clones leaned CD4+. Specificity for SARS-CoV-2 was not confirmed among the second-wave clones peaking on day 37.

Looked up from germline, CDR1 is KGHDR and CDR2 is SFDVKD. CDR3 length: 14 amino acids. J gave up 5 bases and V 4 bases, and 4 bases lay outside the gene matches. This clonotype has just a few counts. Its antigen is currently unknown. TCRdb ran MiXCR on the 5' RACE reads and lists one entry per CDR3 protein. The sample consists of around 190,000 distinct CDR3 sequences, less than 20% of them appearing once. Sequenced input: PBMCs or a T cell subset sorted from them (not recorded which). J is TRBJ2-5 and V is TRBV24-1; TRBD1 aligns across 9 bases. This TCR was sampled from a man aged 18 to 30 who had mild COVID-19 (a few samples of this study predate the infection). Cell type and time point are not known. The CDR3 sequence is CATSDPGQGETQYF. In DNA form, the CDR3 reads TGTGCCACCAGTGACCCCGGACAGGGGGAGACCCAGTACTTC.